This TCR beta chain came from a study of T cell responses to AZD1222 COVID-19 vaccine. Study-wide findings and caveats: White British donors predominated, females outnumbered males, and clonal diversity was possibly underestimated.

This clone was picked up one time. Its antigen remains unidentified. The protocol was immunoSEQ multiplex PCR, while the TCRdb copy is restricted to in-frame clones and leaves out a portion. The sample yields 100,000 to 150,000 clones, about 89% seen once. The specimen was peripheral blood, collected on day 0 of MenACWY control vaccination. This receptor was identified in an adult in good health.

In DNA, the CDR3 is TGTGCCATCAGTGAGTCGTCAGGGAAAGGCTACACCTTC. Protein: CAISESSGKGYTF. The chain employs TRBV10-3 and TRBJ1-2, with D possibly matching TRBD1 (5 bases). The CDR3 is made up of 13 amino acids. Trimming shortened V by 0 bases and J by 8 bases, and 10 bases separated the two germline ends. CDR1 and CDR2 (germline): ENHRY, SYGVKD.